This entry describes one TCR beta chain. This record comes from a study of T cell responses to AZD1222 COVID-19 vaccine. This CDR3 is built from 14 residues. Germline-derived CDR1 and CDR2 are ENHRY and SYGVKD. V lost 3 bases and J lost 5; bases outside the gene matches: 4. The data were produced by immunoSEQ multiplex PCR, yet TCRdb's version contains in-frame clones alone and is incomplete. The profile shows 110,000 or so clones, about 86% of them singletons. The chain uses TRBV10-3 and TRBJ2-7; 10 bases are shared with TRBD2. The source material was peripheral blood, sampled 28 days after the second AZD1222 dose. This TCR derives from an adult who received the AZD1222 COVID-19 vaccine. Written as DNA, the CDR3 is TGTGCCATCAGTGACCTAGCGGGGGCTCACGAGCAGTACTTC. It yields the protein CAISDLAGAHEQYF.